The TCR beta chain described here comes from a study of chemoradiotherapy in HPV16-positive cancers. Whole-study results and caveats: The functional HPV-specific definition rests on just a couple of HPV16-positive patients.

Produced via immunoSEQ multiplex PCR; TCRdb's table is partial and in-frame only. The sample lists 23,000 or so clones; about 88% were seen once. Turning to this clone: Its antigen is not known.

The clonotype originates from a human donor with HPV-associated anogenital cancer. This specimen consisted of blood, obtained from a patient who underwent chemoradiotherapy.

The CDR3 DNA reads as TGTGCCAGCAGCGTAGGCCGACAGGGTAATTCACCCCTCCACTTT. This translates into CASSVGRQGNSPLHF. This rearrangement joins TRBV9 to TRBJ1-6; 7 bases are a match to TRBD1. CDR1 and CDR2 from the germline V gene are SGDLS and YYNGEE. The CDR3 length is 15 residues. V shed 0 bases, J shed 6 bases, and the junction held 3 bases outside the gene matches.